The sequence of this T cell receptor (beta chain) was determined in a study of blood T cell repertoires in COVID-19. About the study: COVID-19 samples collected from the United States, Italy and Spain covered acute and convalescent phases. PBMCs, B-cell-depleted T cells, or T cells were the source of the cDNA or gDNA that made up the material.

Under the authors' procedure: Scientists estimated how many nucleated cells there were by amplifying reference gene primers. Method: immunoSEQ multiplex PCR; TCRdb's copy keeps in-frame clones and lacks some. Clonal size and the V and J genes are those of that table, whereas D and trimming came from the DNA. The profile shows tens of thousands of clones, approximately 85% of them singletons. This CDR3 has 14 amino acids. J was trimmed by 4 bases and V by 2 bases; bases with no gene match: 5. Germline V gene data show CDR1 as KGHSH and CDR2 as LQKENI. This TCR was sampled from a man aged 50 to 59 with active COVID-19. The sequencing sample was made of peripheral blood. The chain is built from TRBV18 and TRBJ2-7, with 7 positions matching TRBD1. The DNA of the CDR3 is TGTGCCAGCTCACCATCAAAGGGGGCGTACGAGCAGTACTTC. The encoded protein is CASSPSKGAYEQYF. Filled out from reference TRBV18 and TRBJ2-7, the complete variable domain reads NAGVMQNPRHLVRRRGQEARLRCSPMKGHSHVYWYRQLPEEGLKFMVYLQKENIIDESGMPKERFSAEFPKEGPSILRIQQVVRGDSAAYFCASSPSKGAYEQYFGPGTRLTVT.